Following are 9 T cell receptor beta chains from one sample sequenced in a study of cytomegalovirus exposure and HLA in healthy donors. PCR involved 60 Vbeta and 13 Jbeta primers. TCRdb's table, derived via immunoSEQ multiplex PCR, lists solely in-frame clones and lacks some. In the table there are about 150,000 clones, around 73% of which are singletons. Sequenced: PBMCs. These receptors were taken from a male donor in good health and CMV-seronegative.

This chain uses TRBV5-6 with TRBJ1-1, with 7 bases aligning to TRBD1. The CDR3 length is 16 residues. Germline trimming cut 2 bases from V and 6 bases from J; bases unmatched to any gene: 13. Germline V CDR1 and CDR2: SGHDT, YYEEEE. CDR3 amino acids: CASSFTRTGPVAEAFF. The CDR3 DNA reads as TGTGCCAGCAGCTTTACCCGGACAGGCCCGGTAGCTGAAGCTTTCTTT.

This chain joins TRBV25-1 and TRBJ1-4; TRBD1 matches at 9 bases. The CDR3 runs 16 residues. Trimming took 3 bases from V and 8 from J; bases not matched to a gene: 10. In germline, CDR1 is MGHDK, CDR2 SYGVNS. This CDR3 is CASSEITGGRTEKLFF. The CDR3 DNA reads as TGTGCCAGCAGTGAGATTACAGGGGGCCGAACGGAAAAACTGTTTTTT.

This clone has more than one count but fewer than ten. The chain carries TRBV11-3 and TRBJ2-7, with D possibly being TRBD1 (6 bases). Trimming removed 4 bases at V and 6 bases at J, with 13 bases between. The CDR3 runs to 13 residues. The V gene's germline CDR1 is SGHNT and CDR2 YENEEA. The CDR3 region is CASSSTGLGEQYF. In DNA, the CDR3 is TGTGCCAGCAGCTCTACAGGGCTCGGCGAGCAGTACTTC.

V gene TRBV18 combines with J gene TRBJ2-7; 8 positions agree with TRBD2. There are 13 residues in the CDR3. CDR1 and CDR2 (germline): KGHSH, LQKENI. V was clipped by 2 bases and J by 9 bases; unmatched bases: 6. The CDR3 bases are TGTGCCAGCTCACCAAGACTAGCGAAGGGGCAGTACTTC. It yields the protein CASSPRLAKGQYF.

This clone was picked up a small number of times. The chain is built from TRBV7-9 and TRBJ2-2, with 9 bases fitting TRBD1. The CDR3 sequence is 13 residues long. Per the germline V gene, CDR1 is SEHNR and CDR2 is FQNEAQ (reference sequence). CDR3 nucleotides: TGTGCAGACAGGGGGGGCGACACCGGGGAGCTGTTTTTT. Residues: CADRGGDTGELFF.

This chain uses TRBV2 with TRBJ2-7; maybe TRBD2 (6 bases). CDR1 and CDR2 from the germline V gene are SNHLY and FYNNEI. The CDR3 covers 14 residues. Trimming cost V 8 bases and J 7 bases, with 21 bases left between them. The CDR3 region has the DNA TGTGCCAGCCACCCCGGGACTGCTTCTAAGGAGCAGTACTTC. Protein: CASHPGTASKEQYF.

This clone is a singleton in its sample. This rearrangement joins TRBV19 to TRBJ2-6; D remains ambiguous. This CDR3 is 13 amino acids long. V was clipped by 5 bases and J by 0 bases, with 2 bases between them. The germline V gene has CDR1 LNHDA and CDR2 SQIVND (reference sequence). The CDR3 bases are TGTGCCAGTAGTTACTCTGGGGCCAACGTCCTGACTTTC. Amino acids: CASSYSGANVLTF.

V gene TRBV7-2 combines with J gene TRBJ2-3; D is perhaps TRBD2 (5 bases). The CDR3 is made up of 14 amino acids. The germline V gene has CDR1 SGHTA and CDR2 FQGNSA. V lost 2 bases and J lost 6, with 12 bases in between. The CDR3 region has the DNA TGTGCCAGCAGCTTATCCCCTAGCAGCGATACGCAGTATTTT. It yields the protein CASSLSPSSDTQYF.

The chain links TRBV5-4 to TRBJ2-7; unclear D gene. Trimming pared 0 bases from V and 2 bases from J, leaving 9 bases between. The V gene's germline CDR1 is SGHNT and CDR2 YYREEE (reference sequence). The CDR3 has 14 amino acids. The CDR3 nucleotides are TGTGCCAGCAGCTTGGGCCAGAAAACCTACGAGCAGTACTTC. Its protein product is CASSLGQKTYEQYF.